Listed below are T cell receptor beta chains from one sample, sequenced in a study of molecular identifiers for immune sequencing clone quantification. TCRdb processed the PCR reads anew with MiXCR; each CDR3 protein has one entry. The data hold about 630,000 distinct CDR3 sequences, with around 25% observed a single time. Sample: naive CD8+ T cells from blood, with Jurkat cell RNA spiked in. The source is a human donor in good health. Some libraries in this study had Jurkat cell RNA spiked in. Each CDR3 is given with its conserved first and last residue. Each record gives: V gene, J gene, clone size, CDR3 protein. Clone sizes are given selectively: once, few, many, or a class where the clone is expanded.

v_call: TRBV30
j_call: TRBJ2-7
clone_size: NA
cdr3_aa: CAWGDRVIEQYF

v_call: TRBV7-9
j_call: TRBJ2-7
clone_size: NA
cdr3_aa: CASSLDRSGGSYEQYF

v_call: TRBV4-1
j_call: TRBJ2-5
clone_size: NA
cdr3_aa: CASSSYGGSQEPQYF

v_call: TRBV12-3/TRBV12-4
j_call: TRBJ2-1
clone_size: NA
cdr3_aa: CACSLPGGGLYNEQFF

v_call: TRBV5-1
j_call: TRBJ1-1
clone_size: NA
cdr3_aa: CASRFWGPKTTMSTEAFF

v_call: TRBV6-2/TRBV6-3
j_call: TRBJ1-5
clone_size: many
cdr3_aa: CASSYSGRDGNQPQHF

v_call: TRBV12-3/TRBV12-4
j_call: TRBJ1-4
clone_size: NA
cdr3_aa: CASSSTGGAANEKLFF

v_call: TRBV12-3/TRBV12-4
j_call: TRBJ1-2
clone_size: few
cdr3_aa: CASRGPGANGYTF

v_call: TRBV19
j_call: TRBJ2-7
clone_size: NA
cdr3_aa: CASSPRTGPPSAQYF

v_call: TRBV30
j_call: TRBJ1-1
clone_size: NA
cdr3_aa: CAWTGLTEAFF

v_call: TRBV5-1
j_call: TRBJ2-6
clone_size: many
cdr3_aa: CASSFDGNYGFGANVLTF

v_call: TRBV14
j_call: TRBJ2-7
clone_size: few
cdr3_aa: CASSQEYWGQGSF

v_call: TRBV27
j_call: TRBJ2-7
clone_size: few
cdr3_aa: CASSPQVDYEQYF

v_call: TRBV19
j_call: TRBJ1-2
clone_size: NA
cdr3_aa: CASSSPDRGLNYGYTF

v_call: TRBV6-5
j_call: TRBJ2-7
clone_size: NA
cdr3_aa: CASSYDRGDYEQYF

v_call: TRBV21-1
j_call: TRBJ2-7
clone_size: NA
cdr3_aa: CASSKSPRCYEQYF

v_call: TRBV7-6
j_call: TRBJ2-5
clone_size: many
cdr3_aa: CASTVPGGASQETQYF

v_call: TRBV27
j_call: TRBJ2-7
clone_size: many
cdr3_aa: CASSLSGLGYEQYF

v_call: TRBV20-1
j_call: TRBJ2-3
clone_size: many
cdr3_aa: CSASFNSGPSTDTQYF

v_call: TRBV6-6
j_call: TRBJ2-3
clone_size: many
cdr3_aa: CASSYSGGGAGALDTQYF

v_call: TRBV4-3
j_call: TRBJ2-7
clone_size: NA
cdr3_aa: CASSQEIGTVDASEQYF

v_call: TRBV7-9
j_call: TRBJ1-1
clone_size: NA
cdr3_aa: CANSFLGTEAFF

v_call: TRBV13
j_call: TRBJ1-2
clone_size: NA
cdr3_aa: CASSPQNLYGYTF

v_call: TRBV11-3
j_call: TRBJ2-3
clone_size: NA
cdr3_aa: CASSLDGGNTDTQYF

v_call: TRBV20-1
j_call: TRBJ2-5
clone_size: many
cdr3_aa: CSARDAGVGETQYF

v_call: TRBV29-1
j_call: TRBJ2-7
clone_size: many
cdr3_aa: CSVTDRTYEQYF

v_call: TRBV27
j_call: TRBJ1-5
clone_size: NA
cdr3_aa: CASSFSANQPQHF

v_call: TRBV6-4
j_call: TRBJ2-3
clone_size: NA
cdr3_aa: CASSDGLADTQYF

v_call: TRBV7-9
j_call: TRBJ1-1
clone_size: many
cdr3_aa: CASSPNEGINTEAFF

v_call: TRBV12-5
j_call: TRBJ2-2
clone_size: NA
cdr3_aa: CASGGDPSGRNTGELFF